The 18 T cell receptor beta chains below all came from one sample that was sequenced in a study of T cell responses to AZD1222 COVID-19 vaccine. The method was immunoSEQ multiplex PCR; TCRdb's version includes in-frame clones alone and lacks a portion of them. This sample has about 83,000 clones, with about 84% found just once. Sequences were derived from peripheral blood, sampled on day 0 of AZD1222 vaccination. The source of these receptors is an adult in good health.

About this clone itself: The sample carries other DNA sequences with the same CDR3. J is TRBJ1-5 and V is TRBV3-1 (or the pseudogene TRBV3-2); D is ambiguous. V was shortened by 1 base and J by 4 bases, with 8 bases between the two germline ends. CDR1 and CDR2 (germline): LGHDT, YNNKEL (reference sequence). There are 14 residues in the CDR3. CDR3 region: CASSQGQGNQPQHF. As DNA, the CDR3 is TGTGCCAGCAGCCAAGGTCAAGGGAATCAGCCCCAGCATTTT.

The genes are TRBV29-1 and TRBJ2-3; D is perhaps TRBD1 or TRBD2 (5 bases each). The CDR3 spans 13 residues. Germline assignment: CDR1 SQVTM and CDR2 ANQGSEA. V shed 6 bases and J shed 2 bases, with 12 bases lying between them. CDR3 in DNA: TGCAGCGTGGGACGGGATTACACAGATACGCAGTATTTT. Protein product: CSVGRDYTDTQYF.

This clone was seen a single time. The J gene is TRBJ2-5, the V gene TRBV7-2, with TRBD1 matching 7 bases. Trimming cost V 4 bases and J 5 bases; bases outside gene matches: 10. The CDR3 is 15 residues long. The V gene's germline CDR1 is SGHTA and CDR2 FQGNSA. DNA of the CDR3: TGTGCCAGCAGCTCGACGACAGGGACGTACGAGACCCAGTACTTC. Encoded protein: CASSSTTGTYETQYF. The full variable domain, with the rest looked up from reference TRBV7-2 and TRBJ2-5, is GAGVSQSPSNKVTEKGKDVELRCDPISGHTALYWYRQSLGQGLEFLIYFQGNSAPDKSGLPSDRFSAERTGGSVSTLTIQRTQQEDSAVYLCASSSTTGTYETQYFGPGTRLLVL.

The gene calls are TRBV5-1 and TRBJ2-5; D remains unclear. Looked up from germline, CDR1 is SGHRS and CDR2 is YFSETQ. The V end was cut by 3 bases, the J end by 1 base, with 4 bases between. The CDR3 covers 12 residues. CDR3 in DNA: TGCGCCAGCAGCTACCCCCAAGAGACCCAGTACTTC. Residues: CASSYPQETQYF.

V and J are TRBV7-2 and TRBJ1-4; perhaps TRBD1 as D (6 bases). Trimming shortened V by 5 bases and J by 7 bases, and 17 bases separated the two germline ends. Germline V gene sequence: CDR1 SGHTA, CDR2 FQGNSA. There are 15 residues in the CDR3. The CDR3 coding sequence is TGTGCCAGCAGCCTCGGGGGGGGCCTGGGTGAAAAACTGTTTTTT. Protein product: CASSLGGGLGEKLFF.

CDR3 DNA: TGTGCCAGCAGTTTTCAGGGGAATATTCCGGGTGGAGGATTGTTTTTT. Encoded protein: CASSFQGNIPGGGLFF. V and J are TRBV27 and TRBJ1-4; weak D call: TRBD1 (6 bases). This CDR3 has 16 amino acids. Germline V gene lookup returns CDR1 MNHEY and CDR2 SMNVEV (reference sequence). The ends were cut back, 3 bases at V and 15 bases at J, with 26 bases in the middle.

This chain joins TRBV13 and TRBJ2-5; tentative D call: TRBD1 (5 bases). Looked up from germline, CDR1 is PRHDT and CDR2 is FYEKMQ (reference sequence). The CDR3 runs 14 residues. The V end was cut by 0 bases, the J end by 7 bases, with 12 bases between. The CDR3 sequence is CASSLGGVIGTQYF. In DNA, the CDR3 is TGTGCCAGCAGCTTAGGAGGGGTAATAGGGACCCAGTACTTC.

This chain connects TRBV15 to TRBJ2-5; possibly TRBD2 for D (6 bases). V dropped 0 bases and J dropped 7 bases, with 12 bases sitting between them. The germline CDR1 and CDR2 sequences are LNHNV and YYDKDF (reference sequence). This CDR3 has 14 amino acids. CDR3 bases: TGTGCCACCAGCAGAGAGTCGGGAGTGGGGACCCAGTACTTC. Residues: CATSRESGVGTQYF.

This clone was detected only once. The chain employs TRBV27 and TRBJ1-2; no definite D call. The CDR3 totals 14 residues. CDR1 and CDR2 (germline): MNHEY, SMNVEV (reference sequence). The V end was cut by 6 bases, the J end by 9 bases, with 20 bases between. The CDR3 reads CASSPSSSGSRYTF. For the CDR3, the DNA is TGTGCCAGCAGCCCCTCGTCAAGCGGTTCTCGCTACACCTTC.

This chain connects TRBV15 to TRBJ1-4; 11 positions agree with TRBD1. Trimming took 5 bases from V and 5 from J; bases not matched to a gene: 4. CDR3 length: 15 amino acids. The germline V gene encodes CDR1 LNHNV and CDR2 YYDKDF (reference sequence). The CDR3 reads CATSDRTGGNEKLFF. The CDR3 region has the DNA TGTGCCACCAGCGATCGGACAGGGGGCAATGAAAAACTGTTTTTT.

The chain joins TRBV9 to TRBJ1-5; a possible D gene is TRBD1 (5 bases). V lost 2 bases and J lost 7, with 13 bases in between. This CDR3 is built from 14 residues. Per germline, CDR1 SGDLS and CDR2 YYNGEE. The CDR3 is CASSVGDGGQPQHF. The CDR3 region has the DNA TGTGCCAGCAGCGTGGGAGACGGGGGGCAGCCCCAGCATTTT.

The chain carries TRBV24-1 and TRBJ2-3; 12 bases agree with TRBD2. V was clipped by 3 bases and J by 0 bases; unmatched bases: 3. This CDR3 has 17 residues. Looked up from germline, CDR1 is KGHDR and CDR2 is SFDVKD. The CDR3 coding sequence is TGTGCCACCAGTGATCCTAGCGGGAGGGCTAGCACAGATACGCAGTATTTT. Translated, it gives CATSDPSGRASTDTQYF.

This chain links TRBV5-5 with TRBJ1-5; weak D call: TRBD1 (5 bases). Per germline, CDR1 SGHKS and CDR2 YYEKEE (reference sequence). The CDR3 consists of 15 residues. With 0 bases removed from V and 4 bases from J, the gap between germline ends came to 11 bases. CDR3 DNA sequence: TGTGCCAGCAGCTTGGGGGGGTGGTTAAATCAGCCCCAGCATTTT. It specifies CASSLGGWLNQPQHF.

The chain uses TRBV10-1 and TRBJ2-1; 7 nucleotides line up with TRBD2. The ends lost 2 bases at V and 8 bases at J; junction bases unmatched: 12. The germline V gene encodes CDR1 WNHNN and CDR2 SYGVQD (reference sequence). The CDR3 has 16 amino acids. This chain's CDR3 is CASSEAARELVDEQFF. DNA for the CDR3: TGCGCCAGCAGTGAGGCGGCGCGGGAGTTGGTAGATGAGCAGTTCTTC.

This clone was observed a handful of times. The V gene is TRBV2, the J gene TRBJ2-5; possible D gene TRBD2, 6 bases. CDR3 length: 12 amino acids. Deletions cut 8 bases from V and 1 base from J, with 8 bases between. Germline V gene sequence: CDR1 SNHLY, CDR2 FYNNEI. The CDR3 spells CASGDFQETQYF. For the CDR3, the DNA is TGTGCCAGCGGGGACTTCCAAGAGACCCAGTACTTC.

The rearrangement uses TRBV10-3 and TRBJ1-5; a weak D match, TRBD1 (6 bases). Trimming stripped 3 bases from V and 3 bases from J, with 15 bases between. CDR1 is ENHRY and CDR2 is SYGVKD in the germline V gene. The CDR3 is 16 residues long. The CDR3 region has the DNA TGTGCCATCAGTGAATTCTCGGGGGCCTCCAATCAGCCCCAGCATTTT. It specifies CAISEFSGASNQPQHF.

The rearrangement links TRBV14 to TRBJ2-4; 7 bases are shared with TRBD2. The CDR3 sequence is 19 residues long. V dropped 1 base and J dropped 1; count of bases not matched to a gene: 13. The germline gives CDR1 SGHDN, CDR2 FVKESK. The CDR3 bases are TGTGCCAGCAGCCAAGGTAGCGGGCCACCCCGGTGGGCCAAAAACATTCAGTACTTC. Translation: CASSQGSGPPRWAKNIQYF. The complete variable domain, with remaining parts taken from reference TRBV14 and TRBJ2-4, reads EAGVTQFPSHSVIEKGQTVTLRCDPISGHDNLYWYRRVMGKEIKFLLHFVKESKQDESGMPNNRFLAERTGGTYSTLKVQPAELEDSGVYFCASSQGSGPPRWAKNIQYFGAGTRLSVL.

The gene calls are TRBV7-9 and TRBJ2-3, with TRBD1 matching 7 bases. This CDR3 is 14 amino acids long. CDR1 is SEHNR, CDR2 FQNEAQ, per germline (reference sequence). Trimming removed 3 bases from V and 7 bases from J; junction bases left unmatched: 7. The CDR3 here is CASSFDREGYTQYF. The CDR3, as DNA: TGTGCCAGCAGCTTCGACAGGGAAGGGTATACGCAGTATTTT.